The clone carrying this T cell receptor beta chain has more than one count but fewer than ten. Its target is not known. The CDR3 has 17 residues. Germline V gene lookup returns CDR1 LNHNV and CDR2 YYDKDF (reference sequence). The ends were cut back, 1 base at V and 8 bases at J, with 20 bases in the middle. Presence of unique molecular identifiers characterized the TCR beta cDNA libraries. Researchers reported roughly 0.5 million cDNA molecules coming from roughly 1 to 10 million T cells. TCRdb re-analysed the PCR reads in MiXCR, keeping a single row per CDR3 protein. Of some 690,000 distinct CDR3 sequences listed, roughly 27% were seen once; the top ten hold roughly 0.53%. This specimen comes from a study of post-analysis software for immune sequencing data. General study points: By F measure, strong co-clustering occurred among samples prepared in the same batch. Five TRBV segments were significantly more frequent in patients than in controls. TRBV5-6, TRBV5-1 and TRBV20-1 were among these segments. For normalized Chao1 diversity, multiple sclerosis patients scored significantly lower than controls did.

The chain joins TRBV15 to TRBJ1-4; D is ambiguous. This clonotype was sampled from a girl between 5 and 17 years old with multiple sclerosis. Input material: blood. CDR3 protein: CATSRVGKDVGREKLFF. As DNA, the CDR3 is TGTGCCACCAGCAGAGTAGGAAAGGACGTGGGCCGCGAAAAACTGTTTTTT.